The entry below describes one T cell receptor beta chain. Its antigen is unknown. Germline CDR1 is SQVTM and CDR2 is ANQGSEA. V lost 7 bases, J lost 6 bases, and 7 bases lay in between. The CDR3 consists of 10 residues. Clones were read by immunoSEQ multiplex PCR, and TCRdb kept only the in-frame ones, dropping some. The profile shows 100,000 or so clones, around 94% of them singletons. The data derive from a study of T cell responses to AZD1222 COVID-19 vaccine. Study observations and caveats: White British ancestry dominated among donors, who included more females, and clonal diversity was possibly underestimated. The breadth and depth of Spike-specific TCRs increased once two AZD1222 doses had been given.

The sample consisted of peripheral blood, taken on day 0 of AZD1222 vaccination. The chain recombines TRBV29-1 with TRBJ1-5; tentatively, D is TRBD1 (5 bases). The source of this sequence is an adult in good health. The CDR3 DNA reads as TGCAGCGCAGGGTCTCAGCCCCAGCATTTT. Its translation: CSAGSQPQHF. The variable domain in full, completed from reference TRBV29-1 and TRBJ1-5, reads SAVISQKPSRDICQRGTSLTIQCQVDSQVTMMFWYRQQPGQSLTLIATANQGSEATYESGFVIDKFPISRPNLTFSTLTVSNMSPEDSSIYLCSAGSQPQHFGDGTRLSIL.